These 14 T cell receptor beta chains were sequenced from one sample in a study of blood T cell repertoires in COVID-19. TCRdb's table, derived via immunoSEQ multiplex PCR, lists solely in-frame clones and lacks some. The table includes tens of thousands of clones, approximately 81% detected once. Sequenced: peripheral blood. The receptors derive from a man aged 55 to 70 with COVID-19, enrolled during active disease.

The rearrangement joins TRBV6-1 to TRBJ2-2; 8 nucleotides agree with TRBD1. J gave up 8 bases and V 4 bases, and 12 bases lay outside the gene matches. CDR1 and CDR2 from the germline V gene are MNHNS and SASEGT. This CDR3 comprises 16 residues. CDR3 region: CASSALFTDRAGELFF. The CDR3 nucleotides read TGTGCCAGCAGTGCCCTGTTCACGGACAGGGCAGGGGAGCTGTTTTTT.

This chain connects TRBV5-4 to TRBJ1-6; 9 nucleotides match TRBD1. The V and J ends lost 4 bases and 10 bases, in that order; junction bases with no gene match: 6. The CDR3 is 14 amino acids. Germline CDR1 reads SGHNT; CDR2 reads YYREEE (reference sequence). The CDR3: CASSPDRGTSPLHF. The CDR3 DNA reads TGTGCCAGCAGCCCGGACAGGGGAACCTCACCCCTCCACTTT.

The chain recombines TRBV19 with TRBJ1-5; D not resolved. The V end lost 3 bases, the J end lost 0 bases, and 9 bases lay between the germline ends. Germline values: CDR1 LNHDA, CDR2 SQIVND (reference sequence). The CDR3 consists of 15 residues. For the CDR3, the DNA is TGTGCCAGTAGTATCGGGAGCCATAGCAATCAGCCCCAGCATTTT. Its protein is CASSIGSHSNQPQHF.

This chain links TRBV5-1 with TRBJ2-1; D is perhaps TRBD1 (6 bases). This CDR3 is built from 14 residues. Trimming took 0 bases from V and 6 from J, leaving 10 bases between them. Germline loops: CDR1 SGHRS, CDR2 YFSETQ. CDR3 nucleotides: TGCGCCAGCAGCTTGGCTTCAGGGGTCAATGAGCAGTTCTTC. This translates into CASSLASGVNEQFF.

V is TRBV2 and J is TRBJ2-7; 10 nucleotides match TRBD2. Unmatched junction bases numbered 10, after V lost 8 bases and J lost 3 bases. Per the germline V gene, CDR1 is SNHLY and CDR2 is FYNNEI. The CDR3 contains 15 residues. The CDR3 DNA reads as TGTGCCAGCTCGGGACTAGCGAGCAGGCTCTACGAGCAGTACTTC. Translated, it gives CASSGLASRLYEQYF.

The chain links TRBV24-1 to TRBJ2-3; 10 bases are shared with TRBD2. Germline lookup yields CDR1 KGHDR and CDR2 SFDVKD. Trimming at V came to 9 bases and at J to 6 bases, leaving 5 bases not matched to a gene. This CDR3 contains 13 residues. As DNA, the CDR3 is TGTGCCACCGAAGCGGGGGGGCTGGATACGCAGTATTTT. This encodes CATEAGGLDTQYF.

This clone was picked up one time. The chain links TRBV11-2 to TRBJ2-6; 7 bases are a match to TRBD1. Germline V lookup: CDR1 SGHAT, CDR2 FQNNGV. After removal of 4 bases from V and 0 bases from J, the junction contained 6 bases not matched to a gene. CDR3 length: 17 residues. The CDR3 reads CASSSRTGASGANVLTF. The CDR3 nucleotides read TGTGCCAGCAGCTCTAGGACAGGAGCCTCTGGGGCCAACGTCCTGACTTTC.

This sequence joins TRBV15 and TRBJ2-5; the match to TRBD1 covers 7 bases. J was trimmed by 4 bases and V by 4 bases; bases with no gene match: 9. This CDR3 is 15 amino acids long. Germline CDR1 reads LNHNV; CDR2 reads YYDKDF (reference sequence). CDR3 amino acids: CATSTKTGHGETQYF. CDR3 bases: TGTGCCACCAGCACCAAGACAGGGCACGGAGAGACCCAGTACTTC.

The chain has TRBV24-1 and TRBJ2-2; D is possibly TRBD1 (6 bases). Germline CDR1 is KGHDR and CDR2 is SFDVKD. With 0 bases removed from V and 4 bases from J, the gap between germline ends came to 14 bases. This CDR3 has 17 residues. As DNA, the CDR3 is TGTGCCACCAGTGATTTGAACAGGGCTGGACCCACCGGGGAGCTGTTTTTT. Encoded protein: CATSDLNRAGPTGELFF.

This clone counts as medium-sized. The chain carries TRBV2 and TRBJ1-1; D may be TRBD1 (5 bases). The CDR3 extends over 13 amino acids. Germline loops: CDR1 SNHLY, CDR2 FYNNEI. Trimming pared 9 bases from V and 1 base from J, leaving 12 bases between. The CDR3 DNA is TGTGCCAGTCATACCACAGGGAACACTGAAGCTTTCTTT. The encoded protein is CASHTTGNTEAFF.

The V call is TRBV28, the J call TRBJ1-6, with TRBD1 identical over 7 bases. J gave up 4 bases and V 7 bases, and 10 bases lay outside the gene matches. The CDR3 loop spans 16 amino acids. Germline V gene lookup returns CDR1 MDHEN and CDR2 SYDVKM. The CDR3 nucleotides read TGTGCCAGCAATAACTTCGGGACAGATTATAATTCACCCCTCCACTTT. The encoded protein is CASNNFGTDYNSPLHF.

The genes are TRBV11-1 and TRBJ2-2; 7 positions match TRBD2. CDR1 is SGHAT and CDR2 is FQDESV in the germline V gene (reference sequence). The CDR3 is 16 amino acids. V shed 4 bases and J 5 bases; nucleotides not matched to a gene: 10. CDR3 loop: CASSSPTSAATGELFF. The CDR3 DNA reads as TGTGCCAGCAGCTCACCTACTAGCGCAGCAACCGGGGAGCTGTTTTTT.

In its sample, this clone was seen many times. This rearrangement joins TRBV13 to TRBJ1-2, with 9 bases fitting TRBD1. The germline V gene encodes CDR1 PRHDT and CDR2 FYEKMQ (reference sequence). The CDR3 runs to 14 residues. After removal of 5 bases from V and 5 bases from J, the junction contained 6 bases not matched to a gene. The CDR3: CASSNRGRGYGYTF. The CDR3 bases are TGTGCCAGCAGCAACAGGGGGCGAGGGTATGGCTACACCTTC.

The chain's CDR3 is CASSLDSKTWETQYF. DNA for the CDR3: TGTGCCAGCAGCTTGGACAGTAAAACCTGGGAGACCCAGTACTTC. The genes are TRBV5-4 and TRBJ2-5; D not certain. The CDR3 runs to 15 residues. V was clipped by 0 bases and J by 5 bases, with 14 bases between them. Germline-derived CDR1 and CDR2 are SGHNT and YYREEE (reference sequence).